A single sample gave rise to the 15 T cell receptor beta chains below, sequenced in a study of blood T cell repertoires in COVID-19. TCRdb keeps only in-frame clones here, not all; method: immunoSEQ multiplex PCR. The sample lists 250,000 to 300,000 clones, around 87% occurring once. Sequencing used peripheral blood. Every receptor here comes from a woman in her fifties or sixties who had recovered from COVID-19.

In its sample, this clone was seen once. The CDR3 reads CAWIGDWGQAGGYTF. The CDR3 DNA reads as TGTGCCTGGATCGGCGACTGGGGACAGGCGGGGGGCTACACCTTC. The chain joins TRBV30 to TRBJ1-2; TRBD1 matches at 8 bases. The CDR3 has 15 residues. Germline V gives CDR1 GTSNPN, CDR2 SVGIG (reference sequence). V gave up 4 bases and J gave up 8 bases; unmatched junction bases: 15.

The chain is built from TRBV7-8 and TRBJ1-4; D is perhaps TRBD1 (6 bases). Germline V gene lookup returns CDR1 SGHVS and CDR2 FQNEAQ. Trimming shortened V by 1 base and J by 0 bases, and 9 bases separated the two germline ends. The CDR3 spans 16 residues. The CDR3 DNA follows: TGTGCCAGCAGCTTAGACAGGGTTACAACTAATGAAAAACTGTTTTTT. It specifies CASSLDRVTTNEKLFF.

This sequence joins TRBV5-4 and TRBJ1-2; weak D call: TRBD1 (6 bases). V was shortened by 2 bases and J by 0 bases, with 11 bases between the two germline ends. CDR1 is SGHNT, CDR2 YYREEE, per germline (reference sequence). The CDR3 runs 15 residues. The CDR3 region is CASSFGQLSNYGYTF. The DNA of the CDR3 is TGTGCCAGCAGCTTTGGACAGCTTTCTAACTATGGCTACACCTTC.

The gene calls are TRBV5-8 and TRBJ1-2; 8 positions agree with TRBD1. Germline V gives CDR1 SGHTS, CDR2 YDEGEE. J gave up 4 bases and V 3 bases, and 14 bases lay outside the gene matches. The CDR3 consists of 17 residues. The CDR3: CASSSRWATGDPYGYTF. CDR3 DNA sequence: TGTGCCAGCAGCTCACGGTGGGCGACAGGGGATCCCTATGGCTACACCTTC.

J is TRBJ2-7 and V is TRBV19, with D perhaps TRBD2 (5 bases). V was cut by 4 bases and J by 7 bases, with 14 bases left in between. The CDR3 extends over 13 amino acids. Germline loops: CDR1 LNHDA, CDR2 SQIVND (reference sequence). The chain's CDR3 is CASSRMGAQEQYF. Here the CDR3 DNA reads TGTGCCAGTAGTAGGATGGGAGCTCAAGAGCAGTACTTC.

V usage is TRBV6-6 and J usage is TRBJ2-3; D is possibly TRBD2 (6 bases). Trimming left V 5 bases short and J 4 bases short, with 13 bases between. The CDR3 is made up of 14 amino acids. Germline V gene data show CDR1 as MNHNY and CDR2 as SVGAGI (reference sequence). Here the CDR3 DNA reads TGTGCCAGCAGTCTCCGACTAGTTCCAGATACGCAGTATTTT. This translates into CASSLRLVPDTQYF.

The V gene is TRBV11-2, the J gene TRBJ1-2, with a tentative D call TRBD1 (6 bases). The length of the CDR3 is 13 residues. V lost 4 bases to trimming and J lost 4 bases, with 10 bases between them. The V gene's germline CDR1 is SGHAT and CDR2 FQNNGV. CDR3 bases: TGTGCCAGCAGCTACACAGGGAGCTATGGCTACACCTTC. It is translated as CASSYTGSYGYTF.

The rearrangement links TRBV7-2 to TRBJ2-7; D is ambiguous. This CDR3 is built from 11 residues. The germline V gene encodes CDR1 SGHTA and CDR2 FQGNSA. Trimming pared 5 bases from V and 8 bases from J, leaving 10 bases between. The CDR3 DNA follows: TGTGCCAGCAGCCCCGGGTCCCAGCAGTACTTC. Its translation: CASSPGSQQYF.

The CDR3 is CSVVGVAEQYF. CDR3 coding DNA: TGCAGCGTTGTCGGGGTTGCCGAGCAGTACTTC. The chain links TRBV29-1 to TRBJ2-7; tentatively, D is TRBD2 (5 bases). Germline CDR1 and CDR2: SQVTM and ANQGSEA. The V end was cut by 4 bases, the J end by 6 bases, with 10 bases between. There are 11 residues in the CDR3.

The chain employs TRBV27 and TRBJ2-3, with 9 bases matching TRBD1. Trimming cost V 6 bases and J 4 bases; bases outside gene matches: 5. CDR1 and CDR2 from the germline V gene are MNHEY and SMNVEV (reference sequence). The CDR3 loop spans 14 amino acids. The chain's CDR3 is CASSDRQGADTQYF. The CDR3 DNA is TGTGCCAGCAGCGACCGACAGGGGGCAGATACGCAGTATTTT.

The chain couples TRBV6-5 to TRBJ2-7; TRBD2 is a possible D gene (6 bases). V shed 7 bases and J shed 2 bases, with 9 bases lying between them. The CDR3 consists of 12 residues. The germline gives CDR1 MNHEY, CDR2 SVGAGI. The CDR3 nucleotides are TGTGCCAGCACCGGGGAGGCCTACGAGCAGTACTTC. Its translation: CASTGEAYEQYF.

The rearrangement uses TRBV18 and TRBJ2-3; tentatively, D is TRBD2 (5 bases). V was shortened by 4 bases and J by 2 bases, with 16 bases between the two germline ends. This CDR3 contains 16 residues. Germline loops: CDR1 KGHSH, CDR2 LQKENI. CDR3 DNA sequence: TGTGCCAGCTCACTGAACTCGGGATACACCACAGATACGCAGTATTTT. Translating gives CASSLNSGYTTDTQYF.

CDR3 protein: CASSQEDRGRAEKLFF. CDR3 nucleotide sequence: TGCGCCAGCAGCCAAGAAGACAGGGGGCGTGCTGAAAAACTGTTTTTT. The V call is TRBV4-1, the J call TRBJ1-4; 10 nucleotides agree with TRBD1. The CDR3 consists of 16 residues. V lost 0 bases and J lost 7; bases outside the gene matches: 5. Germline-derived CDR1 and CDR2 are MGHRA and YSYEKL.

This clone was seen a few times. Written as DNA, the CDR3 is TGCGCCAGCAGCTTGGGGACAGCGAACACTGAAGCTTTCTTT. Translating gives CASSLGTANTEAFF. The chain is built from TRBV5-1 and TRBJ1-1, with D possibly matching TRBD1 (6 bases). This CDR3 spans 14 amino acids. From germline, CDR1 is SGHRS and CDR2 YFSETQ. V shed 0 bases and J shed 1 base, with 7 bases lying between them. Full variable domain (missing parts from reference TRBV5-1 and TRBJ1-1): KAGVTQTPRYLIKTRGQQVTLSCSPISGHRSVSWYQQTPGQGLQFLFEYFSETQRNKGNFPGRFSGRQFSNSRSEMNVSTLELGDSALYLCASSLGTANTEAFFGQGTRLTVV.

The chain uses TRBV19 and TRBJ2-7; maybe TRBD2 (6 bases). The ends were cut back, 6 bases at V and 1 base at J, with 7 bases in the middle. CDR1 LNHDA and CDR2 SQIVND come from the germline V gene (reference sequence). The CDR3 extends over 12 amino acids. The CDR3 loop reads CASRGLSYEQYF. For the CDR3, the DNA is TGTGCCAGTAGGGGACTTTCCTACGAGCAGTACTTC. Complete variable domain (other parts from reference TRBV19 and TRBJ2-7): DGGITQSPKYLFRKEGQNVTLSCEQNLNHDAMYWYRQDPGQGLRLIYYSQIVNDFQKGDIAEGYSVSREKKESFPLTVTSAQKNPTAFYLCASRGLSYEQYFGPGTRLTVT.